The clone carrying this TCR beta chain occurred a few times. V lost 1 base and J lost 1; bases outside the gene matches: 3. The germline V gene has CDR1 LNHNV and CDR2 YYDKDF (reference sequence). This CDR3 has 15 amino acids. This entry comes from a study of cytomegalovirus exposure and HLA in healthy donors. The study ran its PCR with 60 Vbeta and 13 Jbeta primers. Sequenced by immunoSEQ multiplex PCR; TCRdb stores in-frame clones only, minus some. The sample carries tens of thousands of clones, more than 60% recorded once. Source material: PBMCs. This chain uses TRBV15 with TRBJ1-1; TRBD1 matches 7 bases. The receptor comes from a male donor in good health and CMV-seropositive. CDR3 protein: CATSRVGTANTEAFF. CDR3 nucleotides: TGTGCCACCAGCAGAGTCGGGACAGCGAACACTGAAGCTTTCTTT.